The entry that follows covers one TCR beta chain sequence. No antigen is known for it. The CDR3 extends over 13 amino acids. Germline CDR1 and CDR2: SGHAT and FQNNGV. The data originate from a study of T cells expressing NK-cell markers. Study results and caveats: HCMV specificity of expanded NKG2C+ T cell clones remained unclear.

One entry per CDR3 protein, without DNA, is what TCRdb gives after re-calling the 5' RACE reads. The listing records roughly 390,000 distinct CDR3 sequences. Sequenced sample: blood T cells: a sorted CD56 or NKG2C T cell subset, CD4+ or CD8+ T cells, or bulk PBMC T cells (not recorded which). This rearrangement joins TRBV11-2 to TRBJ2-1; lacking DNA, the TRBD2 call made by TCRdb goes unchecked. The TCR comes from a man between 18 and 69 years old in good health. This CDR3 reads CASSLGLAGGQFF.